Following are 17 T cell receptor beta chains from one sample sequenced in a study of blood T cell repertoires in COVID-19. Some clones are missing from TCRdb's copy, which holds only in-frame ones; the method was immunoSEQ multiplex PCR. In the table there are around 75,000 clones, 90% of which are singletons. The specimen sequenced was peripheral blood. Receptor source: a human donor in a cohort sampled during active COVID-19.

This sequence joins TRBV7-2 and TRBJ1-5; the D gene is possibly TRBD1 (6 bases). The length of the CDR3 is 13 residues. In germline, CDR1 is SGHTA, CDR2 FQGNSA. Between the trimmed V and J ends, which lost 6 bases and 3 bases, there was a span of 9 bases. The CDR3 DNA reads TGTGCCAGCAGAGGACAGTTCAATCAGCCCCAGCATTTT. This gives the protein CASRGQFNQPQHF.

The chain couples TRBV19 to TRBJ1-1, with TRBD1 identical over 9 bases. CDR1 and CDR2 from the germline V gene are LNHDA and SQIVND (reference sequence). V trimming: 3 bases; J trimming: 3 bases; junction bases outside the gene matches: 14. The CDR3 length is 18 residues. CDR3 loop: CASSIGQGLGIVDTEAFF. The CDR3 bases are TGTGCCAGTAGTATCGGACAGGGGCTCGGAATCGTGGACACTGAAGCTTTCTTT.

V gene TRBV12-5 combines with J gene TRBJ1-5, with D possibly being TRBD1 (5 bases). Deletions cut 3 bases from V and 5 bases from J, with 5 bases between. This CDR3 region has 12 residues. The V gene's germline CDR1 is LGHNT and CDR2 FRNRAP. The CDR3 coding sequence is TGTGCTAGTGGTTTCAGGGATCAGCCCCAGCATTTT. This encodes CASGFRDQPQHF.

The CDR3 DNA sequence: TGTGCCAGCTCACCACCCCCGTCGTCGGCTAACTATGGCTACACCTTC. It codes for CASSPPPSSANYGYTF. The chain uses TRBV18 and TRBJ1-2; no clear D gene. Trimming pared 0 bases from V and 0 bases from J, leaving 11 bases between. Germline V gene data show CDR1 as KGHSH and CDR2 as LQKENI. The CDR3 covers 16 residues.

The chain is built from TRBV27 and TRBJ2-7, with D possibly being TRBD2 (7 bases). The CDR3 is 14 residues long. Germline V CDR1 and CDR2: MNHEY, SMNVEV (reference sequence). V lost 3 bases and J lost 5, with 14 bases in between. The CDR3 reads CASSFGSGGDEQYF. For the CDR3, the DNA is TGTGCCAGCAGTTTTGGGTCGGGGGGCGACGAGCAGTACTTC.

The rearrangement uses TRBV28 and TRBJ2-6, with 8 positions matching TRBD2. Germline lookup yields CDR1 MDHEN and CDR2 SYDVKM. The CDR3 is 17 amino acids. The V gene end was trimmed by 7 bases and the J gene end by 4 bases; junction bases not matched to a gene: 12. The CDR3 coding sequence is TGTGCCAGCACCCTCCAACGGGAGGGCCTGGGGGCCAACGTCCTGACTTTC. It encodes CASTLQREGLGANVLTF.

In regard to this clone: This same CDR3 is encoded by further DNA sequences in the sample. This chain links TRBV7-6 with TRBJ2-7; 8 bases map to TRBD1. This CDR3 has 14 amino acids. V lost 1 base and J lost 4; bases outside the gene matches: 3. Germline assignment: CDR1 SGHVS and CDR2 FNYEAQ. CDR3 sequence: CASSLGQGAYEQYF. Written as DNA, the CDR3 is TGTGCCAGCAGCTTAGGGCAGGGGGCTTACGAGCAGTACTTC.

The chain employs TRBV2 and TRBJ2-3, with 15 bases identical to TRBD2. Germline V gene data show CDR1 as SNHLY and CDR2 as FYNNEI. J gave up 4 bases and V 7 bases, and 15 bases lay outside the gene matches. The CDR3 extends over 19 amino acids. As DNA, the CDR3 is TGTGCCAGCAATCCTACCGGGACTAGCGGGGGGCGGGGGCCAGATACGCAGTATTTT. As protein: CASNPTGTSGGRGPDTQYF.

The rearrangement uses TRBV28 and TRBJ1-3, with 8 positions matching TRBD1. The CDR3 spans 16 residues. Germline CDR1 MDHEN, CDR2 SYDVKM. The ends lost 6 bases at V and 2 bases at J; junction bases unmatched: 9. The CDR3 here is CASRQQGGLAGNTIYF. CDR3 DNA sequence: TGTGCCAGCAGACAACAGGGGGGCCTGGCTGGAAACACCATATATTTT.

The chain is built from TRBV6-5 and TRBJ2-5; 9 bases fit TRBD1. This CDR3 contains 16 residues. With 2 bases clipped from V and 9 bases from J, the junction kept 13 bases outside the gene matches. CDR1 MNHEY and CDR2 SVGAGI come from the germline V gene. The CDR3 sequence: CASSYSRDRALFSQYF. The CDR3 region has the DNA TGTGCCAGCAGTTACAGCCGGGACAGGGCCCTTTTTTCCCAGTACTTC.

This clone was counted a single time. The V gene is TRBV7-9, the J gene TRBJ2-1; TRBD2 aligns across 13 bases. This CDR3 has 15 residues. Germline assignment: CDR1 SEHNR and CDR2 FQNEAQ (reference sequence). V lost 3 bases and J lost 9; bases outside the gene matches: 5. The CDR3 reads CASSFTSGGASEQFF. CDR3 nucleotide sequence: TGTGCCAGCAGCTTTACTAGCGGGGGGGCTAGTGAGCAGTTCTTC.

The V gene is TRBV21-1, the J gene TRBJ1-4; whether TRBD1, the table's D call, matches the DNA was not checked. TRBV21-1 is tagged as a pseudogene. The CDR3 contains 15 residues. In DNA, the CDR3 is TGTGCCAGCAGCCCTCGGACAGGGAAAAATGAAAAACTGTTTTTT. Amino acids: CASSPRTGKNEKLFF.

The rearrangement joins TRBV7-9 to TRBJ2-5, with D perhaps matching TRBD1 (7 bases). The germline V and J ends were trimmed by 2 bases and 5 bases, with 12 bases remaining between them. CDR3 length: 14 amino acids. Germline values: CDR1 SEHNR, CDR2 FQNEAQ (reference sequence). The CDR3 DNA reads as TGTGCCAGCAGCTTACAGGGGGGAGGTGAGACCCAGTACTTC. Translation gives CASSLQGGGETQYF.

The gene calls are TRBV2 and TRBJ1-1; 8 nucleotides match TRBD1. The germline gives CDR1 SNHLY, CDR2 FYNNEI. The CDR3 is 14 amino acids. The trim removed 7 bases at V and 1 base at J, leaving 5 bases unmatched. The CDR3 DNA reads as TGTGCCAGCACTCAGGGGGCCTGGAACACTGAAGCTTTCTTT. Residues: CASTQGAWNTEAFF.

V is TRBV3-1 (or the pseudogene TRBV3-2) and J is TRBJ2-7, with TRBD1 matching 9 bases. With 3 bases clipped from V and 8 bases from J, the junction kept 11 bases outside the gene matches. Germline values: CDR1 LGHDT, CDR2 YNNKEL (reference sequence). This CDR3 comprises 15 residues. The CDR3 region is CASSHSDRGLRQQYF. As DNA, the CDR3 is TGTGCCAGCAGCCACTCGGACAGGGGCCTACGACAGCAGTACTTC.

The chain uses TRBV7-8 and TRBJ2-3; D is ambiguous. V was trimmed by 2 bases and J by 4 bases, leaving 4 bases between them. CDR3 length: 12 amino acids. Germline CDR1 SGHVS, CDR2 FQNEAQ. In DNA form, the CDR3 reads TGTGCCAGCAGCTTATCTTCAGATACGCAGTATTTT. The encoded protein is CASSLSSDTQYF.

The CDR3 DNA follows: TGTGCCAGCAGTTACTCGACGTCGGGGAATCAGCCCCAGCATTTT. Amino acid sequence: CASSYSTSGNQPQHF. The gene calls are TRBV6-2 or TRBV6-3 and TRBJ1-5; no definite D call. CDR1 is MNHEY, CDR2 SVGEGT, per germline. Trimming removed 0 bases from V and 4 bases from J, with 10 bases in between. The CDR3 spans 15 residues.